These 27 T cell receptor beta chains were sequenced from one sample in a study of T cell responses to AZD1222 COVID-19 vaccine. Measured with immunoSEQ multiplex PCR; TCRdb has only the in-frame clones, and not every one. The table records roughly 130,000 clones, 70% to 90% of them present only once. The sample consisted of peripheral blood, taken on day 0 of AZD1222 vaccination. Source of these receptors: an adult in good health.

The chain is built from TRBV19 and TRBJ1-4; D gene ambiguous. Germline loops: CDR1 LNHDA, CDR2 SQIVND (reference sequence). V dropped 0 bases and J dropped 8 bases, with 7 bases sitting between them. This CDR3 is 13 amino acids long. CDR3 coding DNA: TGTGCCAGTAGTATAGAAAAGAGGGAAAAACTGTTTTTT. Residues: CASSIEKREKLFF.

The V call is TRBV5-8, the J call TRBJ1-2; the D gene is possibly TRBD1 (6 bases). This CDR3 is 15 amino acids long. The V gene's germline CDR1 is SGHTS and CDR2 YDEGEE. V shed 4 bases and J shed 8 bases, with 21 bases lying between them. The CDR3 protein is CASSTDRLARWGYTF. The CDR3 DNA reads TGTGCCAGCAGCACCGACAGGCTCGCAAGGTGGGGCTACACCTTC.

DNA of the CDR3: TGTGCCAGCAGCTTGGGGACAGTATGGCAAGAGACCCAGTACTTC. It translates to CASSLGTVWQETQYF. The chain combines TRBV5-4 with TRBJ2-5, with TRBD1 as a possible D gene (6 bases). With 0 bases removed from V and 2 bases from J, the gap between germline ends came to 11 bases. The CDR3 totals 15 residues. Germline V lookup: CDR1 SGHNT, CDR2 YYREEE (reference sequence).

This rearrangement joins TRBV3-1 (or the pseudogene TRBV3-2) to TRBJ2-3; no definite D call. Germline CDR1 and CDR2: LGHDT and YNNKEL (reference sequence). Trimming stripped 0 bases from V and 9 bases from J, with 4 bases between. There are 11 residues in the CDR3. CDR3 sequence reads: CASSQEGTQYF. The CDR3, as DNA: TGTGCCAGCAGCCAAGAGGGAACGCAGTATTTT.

The chain links TRBV7-2 to TRBJ1-1; D gene ambiguous. Trimming cost V 2 bases and J 1 base, with 11 bases left between them. Per the germline V gene, CDR1 is SGHTA and CDR2 is FQGNSA. This CDR3 contains 15 residues. DNA for the CDR3: TGTGCCAGCAGCTTAAGTCGGATACCGAACACTGAAGCTTTCTTT. As protein: CASSLSRIPNTEAFF.

The chain employs TRBV5-8 and TRBJ1-1; no clear D gene. The CDR3 has 15 residues. The V end lost 5 bases, the J end lost 0 bases, and 14 bases lay between the germline ends. Germline CDR1 reads SGHTS; CDR2 reads YDEGEE. CDR3 DNA: TGTGCCAGCAGTCTGCTACTGGGTATGAACACTGAAGCTTTCTTT. It translates to CASSLLLGMNTEAFF.

V usage is TRBV7-3 and J usage is TRBJ2-6, with D unresolved. Germline V lookup: CDR1 SGHTA, CDR2 FQGTGA. The ends were cut back, 8 bases at V and 2 bases at J, with 7 bases in the middle. The CDR3 totals 13 residues. The CDR3 sequence is CASAEAGANVLTF. The CDR3 DNA reads as TGTGCCAGCGCCGAGGCTGGGGCCAACGTCCTGACTTTC.

This rearrangement joins TRBV14 to TRBJ1-2; 7 bases are a match to TRBD1. Trimming cost V 0 bases and J 8 bases; bases outside gene matches: 9. In germline, CDR1 is SGHDN, CDR2 FVKESK. The CDR3 runs 15 residues. CDR3 bases: TGTGCCAGCAGCCAAGATCTTCGGCCGGACAGGGGCTACACCTTC. It yields the protein CASSQDLRPDRGYTF.

The chain recombines TRBV19 with TRBJ2-7, with unresolved D. Germline V lookup: CDR1 LNHDA, CDR2 SQIVND (reference sequence). The CDR3 spans 13 residues. With 4 bases removed from V and 4 bases from J, the gap between germline ends came to 11 bases. CDR3 sequence (DNA): TGTGCCAGTAGTAATGGGGAAGGGTACGAGCAGTACTTC. Translated: CASSNGEGYEQYF.

The CDR3 is CASSQPGTILRETQYF. The CDR3 DNA is TGTGCCAGCAGCCAACCCGGCACCATTCTGCGAGAGACCCAGTACTTC. This chain joins TRBV3-1 (or the pseudogene TRBV3-2) and TRBJ2-5; D is uncertain. The CDR3 runs 16 residues. CDR1 is LGHDT, CDR2 YNNKEL, per germline (reference sequence). V lost 2 bases, J lost 4 bases, and 17 bases lay in between.

The J gene is TRBJ2-7, the V gene TRBV5-1; 7 nucleotides agree with TRBD2. Germline V gene data show CDR1 as SGHRS and CDR2 as YFSETQ. The CDR3 is 17 residues long. The V and J ends lost 0 bases and 0 bases, in that order; junction bases with no gene match: 9. The CDR3 nucleotides are TGCGCCAGCAGCTTGGGGCCGGGTGGCGGGGGCTCCTACGAGCAGTACTTC. Amino acids: CASSLGPGGGGSYEQYF.

CDR3 loop: CASCTREGTGELFF. As DNA, the CDR3 is TGTGCCAGCTGTACCAGGGAAGGAACCGGGGAGCTGTTTTTT. The chain is built from TRBV27 and TRBJ2-2; perhaps TRBD1 as D (5 bases). V was cut by 8 bases and J by 5 bases, with 15 bases left in between. The CDR3 is 14 amino acids. Germline loops: CDR1 MNHEY, CDR2 SMNVEV (reference sequence).

This chain joins TRBV7-2 and TRBJ2-7, with D possibly being TRBD2 (5 bases). This CDR3 is 14 amino acids long. Germline values: CDR1 SGHTA, CDR2 FQGNSA. V dropped 1 base and J dropped 2 bases, with 9 bases sitting between them. The CDR3 protein is CASSLGGFAYEQYF. Written as DNA, the CDR3 is TGTGCCAGCAGCTTAGGCGGGTTTGCCTACGAGCAGTACTTC.

As for this clone: This CDR3 is also generated by other DNA sequences in the sample. This sequence joins TRBV11-2 and TRBJ1-6; D call uncertain. This CDR3 is built from 12 residues. Germline V gives CDR1 SGHAT, CDR2 FQNNGV. V lost 5 bases, J lost 7 bases, and 6 bases lay in between. The CDR3 nucleotides read TGTGCCAGCAGCCGAGAGAATTCACCCCTCCACTTT. Translating it yields CASSRENSPLHF.

V usage is TRBV24-1 and J usage is TRBJ2-3, with D unclear. The CDR3 is made up of 14 amino acids. Germline V gene sequence: CDR1 KGHDR, CDR2 SFDVKD. Trimming took 5 bases from V and 1 from J, leaving 9 bases between them. The CDR3 DNA follows: TGTGCCACCAGTGTGGACCCTGGCACAGATACGCAGTATTTT. Translation gives CATSVDPGTDTQYF.

This clone has more than one count but fewer than ten. This chain links TRBV7-9 with TRBJ1-1; no clear D. The CDR3 spans 13 residues. Trimming left V 3 bases short and J 2 bases short, with 7 bases between. CDR1 is SEHNR, CDR2 FQNEAQ, per germline (reference sequence). CDR3 in amino acids: CASSFAPNTEAFF. CDR3 sequence (DNA): TGTGCCAGCAGCTTCGCACCTAACACTGAAGCTTTCTTT.

The chain has TRBV7-9 and TRBJ1-4, with D tentatively TRBD1 (5 bases). Germline values: CDR1 SEHNR, CDR2 FQNEAQ (reference sequence). Trimming took 5 bases from V and 7 from J, leaving 17 bases between them. The CDR3 has 15 amino acids. The CDR3 loop reads CASSLNGGRIEKLFF. Here the CDR3 DNA reads TGTGCCAGCAGCCTGAACGGGGGGAGGATTGAAAAACTGTTTTTT.

J is TRBJ2-7 and V is TRBV5-1, with 10 bases matching TRBD1. Germline trimming cut 4 bases from V and 2 bases from J; bases unmatched to any gene: 6. Germline CDR1 reads SGHRS; CDR2 reads YFSETQ. The CDR3 spans 15 residues. This CDR3 reads CASSPRQGAAYEQYF. CDR3 sequence (DNA): TGCGCCAGCAGCCCACGACAGGGGGCGGCCTACGAGCAGTACTTC.

This chain links TRBV4-2 with TRBJ1-5; D is ambiguous. Germline V lookup: CDR1 LGHNA, CDR2 YNFKEQ. This CDR3 is 17 amino acids long. V lost 0 bases to trimming and J lost 4 bases, with 16 bases between them. The CDR3 DNA sequence: TGTGCCAGCAGCCAAGAGGCGTTGAGTTCTTGGAATCAGCCCCAGCATTTT. Protein: CASSQEALSSWNQPQHF.

This chain joins TRBV25-1 and TRBJ2-7; TRBD2 might be the D (6 bases). Germline V gene data show CDR1 as MGHDK and CDR2 as SYGVNS. Trimming pared 1 base from V and 5 bases from J, leaving 18 bases between. The CDR3 is 16 residues long. The CDR3 sequence: CASSEFGEFSGDEQYF. The CDR3 DNA follows: TGTGCCAGCAGTGAATTTGGGGAATTTTCGGGGGACGAGCAGTACTTC.

This clone turned up a few times. The CDR3 nucleotides read TGTGCCAGCAGCTTAGAGGCACTTTCCTACAATGAGCAGTTCTTC. Translated: CASSLEALSYNEQFF. The chain uses TRBV7-9 and TRBJ2-1; unclear D gene. V dropped 1 base and J dropped 1 base, with 8 bases sitting between them. The CDR3 contains 15 residues. CDR1 and CDR2 from the germline V gene are SEHNR and FQNEAQ (reference sequence). Full variable domain (missing parts from reference TRBV7-9 and TRBJ2-1): DTGVSQNPRHKITKRGQNVTFRCDPISEHNRLYWYRQTLGQGPEFLTYFQNEAQLEKSRLLSDRFSAERPKGSFSTLEIQRTEQGDSAMYLCASSLEALSYNEQFFGPGTRLTVL.

The chain employs TRBV7-2 and TRBJ2-1; TRBD2 aligns across 12 bases. The CDR3 is 16 residues long. From germline, CDR1 is SGHTA and CDR2 FQGNSA. With V trimmed by 3 bases and J by 8 bases, 8 bases remained unmatched. CDR3 DNA sequence: TGTGCCAGCAGCTTGTCTAGCGGGAGGGCCATCTATGAGCAGTTCTTC. It codes for CASSLSSGRAIYEQFF.

The chain has TRBV5-4 and TRBJ2-5, with a possible D match to TRBD1 (6 bases). Trimming took 0 bases from V and 2 from J, leaving 8 bases between them. Germline V gene data show CDR1 as SGHNT and CDR2 as YYREEE (reference sequence). This CDR3 has 14 amino acids. This chain's CDR3 is CASSLDQGQETQYF. Here the CDR3 DNA reads TGTGCCAGCAGCTTGGACCAGGGGCAAGAGACCCAGTACTTC.

This clone has more than one count but fewer than ten. The V gene is TRBV24-1, the J gene TRBJ1-5; D uncertain. CDR1 and CDR2 from the germline V gene are KGHDR and SFDVKD. The ends were cut back, 1 base at V and 7 bases at J, with 7 bases in the middle. The CDR3 has 13 residues. The CDR3 sequence: CATSDLGWQPQHF. Written as DNA, the CDR3 is TGTGCCACCAGTGATTTAGGGTGGCAGCCCCAGCATTTT.

This rearrangement joins TRBV4-3 to TRBJ2-1; 8 nucleotides agree with TRBD1. In germline, CDR1 is LGHNA, CDR2 YSLEER. The junction had 14 bases not matched to a gene; V was cut back by 3 bases and J by 7 bases. CDR3 length equals 17 residues. The CDR3 coding sequence is TGCGCCAGCAGCCAGGATTTGTGGCAGGGGGCCGGGAATGAGCAGTTCTTC. Amino acids: CASSQDLWQGAGNEQFF.

This clone was counted between two and nine times. J is TRBJ1-1 and V is TRBV24-1; D perhaps matches TRBD1 (5 bases). The germline V and J ends were trimmed by 5 bases and 4 bases, with 10 bases remaining between them. The germline CDR1 and CDR2 sequences are KGHDR and SFDVKD. The CDR3 spans 13 residues. As DNA, the CDR3 is TGTGCCACCAGTGGGGGGTCGGGCACTGAAGCTTTCTTT. It yields the protein CATSGGSGTEAFF.

The J gene is TRBJ2-2, the V gene TRBV19; D is ambiguous. V dropped 7 bases and J dropped 3 bases, with 15 bases sitting between them. This CDR3 is built from 15 residues. Germline CDR1 reads LNHDA; CDR2 reads SQIVND (reference sequence). CDR3: CASTSPGYDTGELFF. CDR3 DNA sequence: TGTGCCAGTACCTCCCCCGGTTATGACACCGGGGAGCTGTTTTTT.